This TCR beta chain was sequenced during a study of T cell repertoires in cytomegalovirus infection. The overall study: CMV infection and matching HLA type were both indicated by public TCR beta signatures.

This clonotype has a handful of counts. Antigen specificity is unknown. TCRdb itself ran the reads through MiXCR, one entry per CDR3 protein. The table records roughly 150,000 distinct CDR3 sequences, 20% to 25% of them present only once. The CDR3 contains 11 residues. The germline CDR1 and CDR2 sequences are SQVTM and ANQGSEA. The germline V and J ends were trimmed by 1 base and 6 bases, with 6 bases remaining between them. This TCR was recovered from a human donor in good health (CMV status not recorded). Some clones in this sample may be carry-over from other donors' samples. The chain carries TRBV29-1 and TRBJ1-2; D is possibly TRBD1 (5 bases). The sequencing here drew on CD8+ T cells from cultured PBMCs, taken from culture after CMV antigen stimulation. The CDR3 DNA reads as TGCAGCGTTGAAGGCAGGGATGGCTACACCTTC. Its translation is CSVEGRDGYTF.